This section outlines one T cell receptor beta chain sequence together with its context. Its antigen is currently unknown. The CDR3 is 15 residues long. Germline V CDR1 and CDR2: LNHDA, SQIVND (reference sequence). The V end was cut by 0 bases, the J end by 5 bases, with 14 bases between. This record comes from a study of T-cell memory formation after mild COVID-19. Whole-study results and caveats: A balance of CD4 and CD8 characterized clones contracting day 15 to 85, whereas later expanders leaned CD4+. That cross-reactive memory joined was suggested by some responding clones appearing in pre-infection memory. Mostly located in CM and EM were contracting CD4+ clones, with contracting CD8+ clones located in EMRA.

It was 5'RACE with constant-segment primers that produced the TCR alpha and TCR beta cDNA libraries, which carried sample barcodes and UMIs. TCRdb re-analysed the 5' RACE reads in MiXCR, keeping a single row per CDR3 protein. The sample gives under 450,000 distinct CDR3 sequences, around a fifth of which show up once; around 23% is in the top ten. What was sequenced was PBMCs or a T cell subset sorted from them (not recorded which). This receptor was identified in a man aged 18 to 29 who had mild COVID-19 (a few samples of this study predate the infection). Cell type and time point are not known. V gene TRBV19 combines with J gene TRBJ2-7; maybe TRBD2 (5 bases). CDR3: CASSIDPTTPDEQYF. The CDR3 DNA reads TGTGCCAGTAGTATAGATCCGACTACCCCCGACGAGCAGTACTTC.